The T cell receptor beta chain described here comes from a study of identical twins (dated by TCRdb to 2015 to 2016). With regard to the full study: The study deep-sequenced TCR alpha and beta repertoires from monozygotic twins, unrelated adults of various ages and cord blood to test whether fetal clonotypes persist. To rule out contamination, the twin experiments were replicated at different times with different library preparation protocols. Study-wide conclusions, independent of this receptor: Abundant cord blood beta clonotypes had fewer insertions, young adult naive repertoires showed a similar but weaker trend, and memory repertoires showed no such trend. In monozygotic twins, recombination models systematically underestimated out-of-frame TCR alpha sharing, but the models matched the sharing seen between unrelated individuals. Out-of-frame TCR alpha sequences shared between twins showed an excess of low generation-probability sequences compared with coincidental sharing between unrelated individuals. Zero-insertion analyses could be partly confounded by invariant T cells such as MAIT and iNKT, though diverse VJ usage argued against such confounding for most clonotypes. Because the same donors could not be followed over many years, the conclusions relied on cross-sectional statistical analysis. Excess twin sharing in beta out-of-frame sequences was weaker because fewer shared sequences lowered the signal-to-noise ratio.

Library creation used 5' RACE. Sequencer: Illumina HiSeq 2000. Template switching added a universal primer binding site, and the final cDNA carried a unique molecular identifier that allowed TCR cDNA molecules to be counted accurately. Specific primers in the conserved constant-segment region were used to synthesize first-strand cDNA for TCR alpha and beta chains. To control for contamination, every cDNA library was double barcoded, receiving both a SMART-Mk sample barcode and Illumina barcodes. TruSeq adapter sequences, together with Illumina sample barcodes, were added in two successive PCR steps. Sequencing of the TCR alpha and beta cDNA libraries was done on the Illumina HiSeq platform using custom primers. In the source study's methods: MiGEC processed the raw reads to extract unique molecular identifiers, while MiXCR was used to determine the CDR3 positions. Recombination models were inferred per individual with the repgenHMM and IGoR tools using an EM algorithm. Shared clonotype analysis was performed with the tcR package in R, normalizing sharing by the product of cloneset sizes. To study raw recombination free of thymic and clonal selection effects, out-of-frame nonproductive sequences were analyzed. TCRdb cleaned the public reads at Q25 with fastp, built clones with MiXCR and kept in-frame beta chains. Each CDR3 protein gets just one entry, which takes the most common genes and DNA from the rows behind it. The V and J calls reflect TCRdb's pipeline rather than the authors' work. Recorded for this sample are about 280,000 distinct CDR3 sequences; more than 6.5% of them occurred a single time. Jointly, the top ten make up around 2.1% of the sample.

Sequences LGHDT (CDR1) and YNNKEL (CDR2) are obtained from the germline V gene (reference sequence). Reading from cysteine to phenylalanine, the CDR3 counts 15 amino acids. Of all the DNA, just the CDR3 is kept, 45 bases in frame from base 1. Trimming costs V 3 bases and J 10 bases, and their ends lie 16 bases apart. Every donor in the study was a healthy Caucasian. The twin cohort consisted of three pairs of female monozygotic twins, all aged about 18 to 30 years. Using Miltenyi CD45RO+ enrichment and human naive T-cell isolation kits, memory (CD45RO+) and naive T cells were isolated from PBMC. This clonotype was detected a few times. Which antigen it targets is not known. There are no base qualities to consult, and no much larger clone falls within one base. These data were also filed under a second study, of yellow fever vaccine responses in identical twins. The second paper further reports: The T cell response to vaccination in identical twins was reported by the authors to appear partly convergent and partly personalized. In the study, vaccine-responding T cell clones were precisely tracked in identical twins.

The specimen was memory (CD45RO+) T cells sorted from blood. The sample's cell subset or site label, in plain terms: CD45RO+ enriched T cells. The chain is made from TRBV3-1 and TRBJ1-6; tentative D gene TRBD1, with 6 bases matching. The TCR comes from a woman between 18 and 30 years old in good health. The sequenced DNA is TGTGCCAGCAGCCATGAGACAGGAAGTCGGTCACCCCTCCACTTT. This sequence encodes CASSHETGSRSPLHF.